This record concerns one T cell receptor (beta chain) sequence. The data were taken from a study of T cell responses to AZD1222 COVID-19 vaccine. Measured with immunoSEQ multiplex PCR; TCRdb has only the in-frame clones, and not every one. The table records about 76,000 clones, over 75% of them present only once. This TCR came from an adult in good health. This material consisted of peripheral blood, taken on day 0 of AZD1222 vaccination.

The CDR3 DNA follows: TGTGCCAGCACCCCGGGGGCCAGCGGGAGGGCCTACAATGAGCAGTTCTTC. This codes for CASTPGASGRAYNEQFF. V is TRBV5-5 and J is TRBJ2-1, with 10 positions matching TRBD2. CDR1 is SGHKS and CDR2 is YYEKEE in the germline V gene (reference sequence). The CDR3 consists of 17 residues. V shed 6 bases and J 2 bases; nucleotides not matched to a gene: 11.